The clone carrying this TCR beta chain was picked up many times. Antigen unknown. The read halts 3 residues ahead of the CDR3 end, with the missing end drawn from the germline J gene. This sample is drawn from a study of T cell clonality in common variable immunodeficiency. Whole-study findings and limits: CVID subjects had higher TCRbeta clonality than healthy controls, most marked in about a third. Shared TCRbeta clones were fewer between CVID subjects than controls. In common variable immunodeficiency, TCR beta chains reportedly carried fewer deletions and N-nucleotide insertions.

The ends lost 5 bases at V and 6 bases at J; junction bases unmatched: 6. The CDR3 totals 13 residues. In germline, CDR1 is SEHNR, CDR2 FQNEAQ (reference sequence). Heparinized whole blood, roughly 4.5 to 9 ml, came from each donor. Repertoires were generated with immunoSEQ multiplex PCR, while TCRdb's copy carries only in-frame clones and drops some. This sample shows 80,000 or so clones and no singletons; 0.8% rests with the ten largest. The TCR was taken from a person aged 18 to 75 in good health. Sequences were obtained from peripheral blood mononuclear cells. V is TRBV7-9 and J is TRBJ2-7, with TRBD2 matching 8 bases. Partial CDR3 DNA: TGTGCCAGCAGCCCTCGGGGGGGGTCCGAG. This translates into CASSPRGGSE. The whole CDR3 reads CASSPRGGSEQYF.